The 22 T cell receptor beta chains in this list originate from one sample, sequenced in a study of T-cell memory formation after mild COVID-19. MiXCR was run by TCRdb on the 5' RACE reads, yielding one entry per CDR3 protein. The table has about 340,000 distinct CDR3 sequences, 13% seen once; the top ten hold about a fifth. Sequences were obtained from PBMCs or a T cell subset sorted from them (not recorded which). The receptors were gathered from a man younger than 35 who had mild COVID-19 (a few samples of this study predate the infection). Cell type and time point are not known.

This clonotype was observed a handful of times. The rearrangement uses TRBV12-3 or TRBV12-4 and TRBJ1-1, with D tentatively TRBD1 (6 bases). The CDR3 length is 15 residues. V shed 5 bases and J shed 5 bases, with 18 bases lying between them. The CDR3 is CASSHVGGARTEAFF. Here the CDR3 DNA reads TGTGCCAGCAGTCACGTAGGGGGGGCTAGGACTGAAGCTTTCTTT.

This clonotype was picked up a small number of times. CDR3 in amino acids: CAISEGTGSYNEQFF. CDR3 sequence (DNA): TGTGCCATCAGTGAGGGCACAGGGTCCTACAATGAGCAGTTCTTC. This chain connects TRBV10-3 to TRBJ2-1, with D possibly matching TRBD1 (6 bases). This CDR3 comprises 15 residues. The germline V gene encodes CDR1 ENHRY and CDR2 SYGVKD. Trimming took 2 bases from V and 1 from J, leaving 9 bases between them.

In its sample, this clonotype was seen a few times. The CDR3 protein is CATSRDRSGTSQETQYF. DNA for the CDR3: TGTGCCACCAGCAGAGATCGGTCCGGGACGTCCCAAGAGACCCAGTACTTC. The rearrangement joins TRBV15 to TRBJ2-5, with D tentatively TRBD1 or TRBD2 (5 bases each). Germline V gives CDR1 LNHNV, CDR2 YYDKDF (reference sequence). Deletions cut 0 bases from V and 1 base from J, with 15 bases between. This CDR3 comprises 17 residues.

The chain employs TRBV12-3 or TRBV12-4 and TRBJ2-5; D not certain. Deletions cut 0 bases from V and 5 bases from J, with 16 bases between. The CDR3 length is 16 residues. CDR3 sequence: CASSLARMTSWETQYF. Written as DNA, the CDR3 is TGTGCCAGCAGTTTAGCGCGAATGACAAGTTGGGAGACCCAGTACTTC.

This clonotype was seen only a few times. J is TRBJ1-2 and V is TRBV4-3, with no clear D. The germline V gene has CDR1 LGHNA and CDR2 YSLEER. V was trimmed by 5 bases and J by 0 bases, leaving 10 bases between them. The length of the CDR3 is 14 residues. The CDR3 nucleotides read TGCGCCAGCAGCTCACATGAAGCTAACTATGGCTACACCTTC. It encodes CASSSHEANYGYTF.

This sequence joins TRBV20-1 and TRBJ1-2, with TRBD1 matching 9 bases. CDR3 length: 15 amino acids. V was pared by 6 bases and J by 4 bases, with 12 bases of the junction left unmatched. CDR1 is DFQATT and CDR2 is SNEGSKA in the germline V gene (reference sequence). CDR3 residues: CSALFTGGVGYGYTF. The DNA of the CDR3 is TGCAGTGCACTGTTCACAGGGGGCGTAGGCTATGGCTACACCTTC.

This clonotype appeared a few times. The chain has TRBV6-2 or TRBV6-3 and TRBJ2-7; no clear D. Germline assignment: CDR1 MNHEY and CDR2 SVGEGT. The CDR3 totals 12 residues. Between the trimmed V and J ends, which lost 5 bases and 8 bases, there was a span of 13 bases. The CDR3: CASSPWPRQQYF. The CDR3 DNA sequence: TGTGCCAGCAGTCCGTGGCCCCGGCAGCAGTACTTC.

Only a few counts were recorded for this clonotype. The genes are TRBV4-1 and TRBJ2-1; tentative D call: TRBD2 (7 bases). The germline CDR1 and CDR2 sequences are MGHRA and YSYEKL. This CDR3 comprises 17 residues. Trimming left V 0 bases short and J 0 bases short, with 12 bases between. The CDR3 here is CASSQDGGGLSYNEQFF. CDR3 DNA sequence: TGCGCCAGCAGCCAAGATGGCGGGGGCCTCTCCTACAATGAGCAGTTCTTC.

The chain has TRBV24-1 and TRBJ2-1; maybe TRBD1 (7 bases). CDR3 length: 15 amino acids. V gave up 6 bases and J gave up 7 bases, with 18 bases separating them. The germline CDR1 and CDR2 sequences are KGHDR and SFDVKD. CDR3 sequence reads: CATSRGQGGPNEQFF. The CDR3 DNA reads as TGTGCCACCAGTCGTGGGCAGGGGGGTCCAAATGAGCAGTTCTTC.

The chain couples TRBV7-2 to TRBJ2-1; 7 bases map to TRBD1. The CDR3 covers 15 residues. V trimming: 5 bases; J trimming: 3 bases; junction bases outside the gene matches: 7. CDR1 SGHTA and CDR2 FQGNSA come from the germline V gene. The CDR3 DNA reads TGTGCCAGCAGCCGAAGGACAGGCCTCTACAATGAGCAGTTCTTC. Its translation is CASSRRTGLYNEQFF.

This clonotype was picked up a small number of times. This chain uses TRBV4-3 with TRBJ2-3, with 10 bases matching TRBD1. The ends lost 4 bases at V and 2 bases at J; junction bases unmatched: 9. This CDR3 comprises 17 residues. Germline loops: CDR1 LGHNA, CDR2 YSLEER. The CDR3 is CASSLGWDRGITDTQYF. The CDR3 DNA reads TGCGCCAGCAGCCTAGGGTGGGACAGGGGAATCACAGATACGCAGTATTTT.

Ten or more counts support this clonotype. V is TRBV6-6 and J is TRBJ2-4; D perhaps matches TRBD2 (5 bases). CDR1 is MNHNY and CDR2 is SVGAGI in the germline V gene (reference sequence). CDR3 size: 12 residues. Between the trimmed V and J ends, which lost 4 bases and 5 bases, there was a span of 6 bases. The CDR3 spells CASSLEENIQYF. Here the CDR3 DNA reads TGTGCCAGCAGTTTGGAGGAAAACATTCAGTACTTC.

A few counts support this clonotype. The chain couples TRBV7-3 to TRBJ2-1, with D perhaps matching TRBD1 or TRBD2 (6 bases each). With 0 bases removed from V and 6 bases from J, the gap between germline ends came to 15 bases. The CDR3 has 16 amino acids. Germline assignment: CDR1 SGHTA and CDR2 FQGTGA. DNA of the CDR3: TGTGCCAGCAGCTTAACGCCGCCTGGGGGGCTCAATGAGCAGTTCTTC. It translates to CASSLTPPGGLNEQFF. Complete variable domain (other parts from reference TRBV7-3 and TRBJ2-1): GAGVSQTPSNKVTEKGKYVELRCDPISGHTALYWYRQSLGQGPEFLIYFQGTGAADDSGLPNDRFFAVRPEGSVSTLKIQRTERGDSAVYLCASSLTPPGGLNEQFFGPGTRLTVL.

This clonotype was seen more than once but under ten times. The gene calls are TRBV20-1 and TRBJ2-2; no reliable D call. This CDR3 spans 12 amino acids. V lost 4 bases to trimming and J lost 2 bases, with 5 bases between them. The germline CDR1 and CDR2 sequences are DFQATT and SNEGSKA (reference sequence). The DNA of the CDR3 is TGCAGTGCTAATACCAACACCGGGGAGCTGTTTTTT. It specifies CSANTNTGELFF.

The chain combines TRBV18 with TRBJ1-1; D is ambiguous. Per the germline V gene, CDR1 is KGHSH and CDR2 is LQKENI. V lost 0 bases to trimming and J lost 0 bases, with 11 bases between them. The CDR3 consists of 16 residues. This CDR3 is CASSPPNSEMNTEAFF. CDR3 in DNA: TGTGCCAGCTCACCACCGAATTCAGAGATGAACACTGAAGCTTTCTTT. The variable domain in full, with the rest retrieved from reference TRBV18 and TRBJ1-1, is NAGVMQNPRHLVRRRGQEARLRCSPMKGHSHVYWYRQLPEEGLKFMVYLQKENIIDESGMPKERFSAEFPKEGPSILRIQQVVRGDSAAYFCASSPPNSEMNTEAFFGQGTRLTVV.

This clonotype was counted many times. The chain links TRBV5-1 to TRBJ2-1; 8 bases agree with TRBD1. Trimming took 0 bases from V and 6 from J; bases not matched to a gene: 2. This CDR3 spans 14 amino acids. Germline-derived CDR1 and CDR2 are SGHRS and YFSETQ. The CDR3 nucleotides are TGCGCCAGCAGCTTGGCACAGGGGGGCAATGAGCAGTTCTTC. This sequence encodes CASSLAQGGNEQFF. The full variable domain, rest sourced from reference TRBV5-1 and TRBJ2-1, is KAGVTQTPRYLIKTRGQQVTLSCSPISGHRSVSWYQQTPGQGLQFLFEYFSETQRNKGNFPGRFSGRQFSNSRSEMNVSTLELGDSALYLCASSLAQGGNEQFFGPGTRLTVL.

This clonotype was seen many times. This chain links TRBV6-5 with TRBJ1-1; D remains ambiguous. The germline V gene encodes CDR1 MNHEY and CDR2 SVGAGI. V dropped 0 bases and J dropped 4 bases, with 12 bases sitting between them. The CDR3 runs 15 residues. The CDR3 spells CASSYSVAGGTEAFF. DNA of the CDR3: TGTGCCAGCAGTTACTCGGTAGCTGGAGGCACTGAAGCTTTCTTT.

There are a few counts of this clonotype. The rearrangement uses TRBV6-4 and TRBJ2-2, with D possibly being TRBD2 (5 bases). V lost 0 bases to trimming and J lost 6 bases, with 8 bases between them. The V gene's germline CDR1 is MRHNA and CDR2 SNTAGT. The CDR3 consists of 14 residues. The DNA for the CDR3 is TGTGCCAGCAGTGACTCGACGGGGTCCGGGGAGCTGTTTTTT. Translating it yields CASSDSTGSGELFF.

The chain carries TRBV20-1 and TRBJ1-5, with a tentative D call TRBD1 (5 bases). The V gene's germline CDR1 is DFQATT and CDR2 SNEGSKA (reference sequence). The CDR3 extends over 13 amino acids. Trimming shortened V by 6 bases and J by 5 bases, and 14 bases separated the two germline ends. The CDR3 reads CSANPLGDQPQHF. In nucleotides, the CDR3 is TGCAGTGCCAACCCTCTGGGGGATCAGCCCCAGCATTTT.

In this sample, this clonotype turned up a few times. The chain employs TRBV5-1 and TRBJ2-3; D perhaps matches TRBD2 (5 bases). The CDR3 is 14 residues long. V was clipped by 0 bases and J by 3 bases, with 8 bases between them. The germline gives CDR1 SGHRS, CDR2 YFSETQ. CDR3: CASSLGETTDTQYF. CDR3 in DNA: TGCGCCAGCAGCTTGGGGGAGACAACAGATACGCAGTATTTT. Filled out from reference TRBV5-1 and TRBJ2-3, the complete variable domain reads KAGVTQTPRYLIKTRGQQVTLSCSPISGHRSVSWYQQTPGQGLQFLFEYFSETQRNKGNFPGRFSGRQFSNSRSEMNVSTLELGDSALYLCASSLGETTDTQYFGPGTRLTVL.

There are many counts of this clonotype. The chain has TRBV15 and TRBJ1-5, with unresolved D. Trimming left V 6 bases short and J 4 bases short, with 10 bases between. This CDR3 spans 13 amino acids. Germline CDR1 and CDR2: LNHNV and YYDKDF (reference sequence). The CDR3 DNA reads TGTGCCACCAGTAAGGGTGCGAATCAGCCCCAGCATTTT. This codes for CATSKGANQPQHF.

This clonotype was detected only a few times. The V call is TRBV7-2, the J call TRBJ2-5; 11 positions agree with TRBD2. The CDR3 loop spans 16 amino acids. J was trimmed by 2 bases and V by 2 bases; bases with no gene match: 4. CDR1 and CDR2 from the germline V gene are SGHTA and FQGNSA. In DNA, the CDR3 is TGTGCCAGCAGCTTATGGTCTAGCGGGGGGCAAGAGACCCAGTACTTC. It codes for CASSLWSSGGQETQYF.